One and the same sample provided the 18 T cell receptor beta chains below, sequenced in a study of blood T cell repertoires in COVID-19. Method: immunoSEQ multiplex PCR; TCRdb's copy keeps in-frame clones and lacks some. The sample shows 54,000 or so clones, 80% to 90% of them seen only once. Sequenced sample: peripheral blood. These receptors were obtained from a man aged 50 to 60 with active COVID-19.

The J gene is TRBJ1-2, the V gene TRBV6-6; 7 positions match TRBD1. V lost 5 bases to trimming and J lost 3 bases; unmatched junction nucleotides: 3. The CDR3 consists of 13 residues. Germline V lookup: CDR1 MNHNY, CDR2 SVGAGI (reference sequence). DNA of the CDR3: TGTGCCAGCAGTCAAGGGACAGACTATGGCTACACCTTC. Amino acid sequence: CASSQGTDYGYTF.

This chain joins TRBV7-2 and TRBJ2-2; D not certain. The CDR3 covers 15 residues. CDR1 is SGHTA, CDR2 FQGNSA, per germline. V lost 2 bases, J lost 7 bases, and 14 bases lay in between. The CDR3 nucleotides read TGTGCCAGCAGCTTAATACCGAGTGGCGGCGGGGAGCTGTTTTTT. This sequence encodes CASSLIPSGGGELFF.

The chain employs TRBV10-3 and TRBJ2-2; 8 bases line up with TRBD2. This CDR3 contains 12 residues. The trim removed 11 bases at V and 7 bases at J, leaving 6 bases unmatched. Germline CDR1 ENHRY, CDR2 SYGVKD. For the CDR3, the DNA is TGTGCCTCTAGCGGGTTGGGCGGGGAGCTGTTTTTT. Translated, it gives CASSGLGGELFF.

The CDR3 sequence: CASSLGAGSTDTQYF. Written as DNA, the CDR3 is TGCGCCAGCAGCTTGGGGGCGGGATCTACAGATACGCAGTATTTT. The chain combines TRBV5-1 with TRBJ2-3, with D tentatively TRBD2 (6 bases). This CDR3 is built from 15 residues. The ends were cut back, 0 bases at V and 3 bases at J, with 11 bases in the middle. Germline V lookup: CDR1 SGHRS, CDR2 YFSETQ. The variable domain in full, with the rest retrieved from reference TRBV5-1 and TRBJ2-3, is KAGVTQTPRYLIKTRGQQVTLSCSPISGHRSVSWYQQTPGQGLQFLFEYFSETQRNKGNFPGRFSGRQFSNSRSEMNVSTLELGDSALYLCASSLGAGSTDTQYFGPGTRLTVL.

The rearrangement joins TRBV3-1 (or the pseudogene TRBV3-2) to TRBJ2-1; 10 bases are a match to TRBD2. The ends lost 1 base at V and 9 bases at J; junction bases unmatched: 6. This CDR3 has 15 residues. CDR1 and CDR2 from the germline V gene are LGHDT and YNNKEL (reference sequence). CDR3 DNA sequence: TGTGCCAGCAGCCAAGTTTCTAGCGGGGGTATTGAGCAGTTCTTC. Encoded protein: CASSQVSSGGIEQFF.

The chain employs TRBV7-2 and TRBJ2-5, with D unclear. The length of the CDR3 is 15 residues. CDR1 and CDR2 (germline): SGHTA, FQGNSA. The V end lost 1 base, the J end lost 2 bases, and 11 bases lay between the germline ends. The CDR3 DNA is TGTGCCAGCAGCTTAGGGGCCAGCCTACAAGAGACCCAGTACTTC. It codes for CASSLGASLQETQYF.

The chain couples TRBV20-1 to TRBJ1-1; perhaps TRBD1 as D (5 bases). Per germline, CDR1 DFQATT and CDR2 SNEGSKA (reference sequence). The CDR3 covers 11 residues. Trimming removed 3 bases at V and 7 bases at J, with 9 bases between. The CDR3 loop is CSASGGIEAFF. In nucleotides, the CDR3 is TGCAGTGCTAGCGGGGGGATTGAAGCTTTCTTT.

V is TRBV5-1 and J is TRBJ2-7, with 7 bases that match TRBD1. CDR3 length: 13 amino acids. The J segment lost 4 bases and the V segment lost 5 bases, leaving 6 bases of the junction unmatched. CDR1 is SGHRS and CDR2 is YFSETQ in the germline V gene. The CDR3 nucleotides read TGCGCCAGCAGTGATACAGGGGCGTACGAGCAGTACTTC. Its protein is CASSDTGAYEQYF.

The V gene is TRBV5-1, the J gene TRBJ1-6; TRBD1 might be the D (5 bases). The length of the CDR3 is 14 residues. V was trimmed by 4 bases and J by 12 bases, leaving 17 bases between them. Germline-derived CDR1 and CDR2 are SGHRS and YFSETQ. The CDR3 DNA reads TGCGCCAGCAGCCCTGGGGACGCGGGGGGACCCCTCCACTTT. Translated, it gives CASSPGDAGGPLHF. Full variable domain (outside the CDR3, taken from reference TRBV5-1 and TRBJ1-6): KAGVTQTPRYLIKTRGQQVTLSCSPISGHRSVSWYQQTPGQGLQFLFEYFSETQRNKGNFPGRFSGRQFSNSRSEMNVSTLELGDSALYLCASSPGDAGGPLHFGNGTRLTVT.

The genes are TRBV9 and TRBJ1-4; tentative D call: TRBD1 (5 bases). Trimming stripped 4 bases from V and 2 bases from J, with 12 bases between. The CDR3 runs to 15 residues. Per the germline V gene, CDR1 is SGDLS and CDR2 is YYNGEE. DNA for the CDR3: TGTGCCAGCAGCTTTACAGGCCTTACTAATGAAAAACTGTTTTTT. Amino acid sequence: CASSFTGLTNEKLFF.

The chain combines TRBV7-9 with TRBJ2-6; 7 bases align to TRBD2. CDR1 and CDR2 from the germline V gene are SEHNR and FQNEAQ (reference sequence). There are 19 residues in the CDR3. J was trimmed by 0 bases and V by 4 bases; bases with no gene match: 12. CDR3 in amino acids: CASSSQMLAVSSGANVLTF. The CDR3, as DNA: TGTGCCAGCAGCTCCCAAATGCTAGCGGTAAGCTCTGGGGCCAACGTCCTGACTTTC.

The CDR3 is CASSLAAPGSGGPPGQYF. In DNA, the CDR3 is TGTGCCAGCAGCTTAGCAGCCCCGGGTTCCGGTGGCCCCCCGGGGCAGTACTTC. The genes are TRBV7-9 and TRBJ2-7; no clear D gene. This CDR3 region has 18 residues. V gave up 0 bases and J gave up 9 bases, with 27 bases separating them. Per germline, CDR1 SEHNR and CDR2 FQNEAQ (reference sequence).

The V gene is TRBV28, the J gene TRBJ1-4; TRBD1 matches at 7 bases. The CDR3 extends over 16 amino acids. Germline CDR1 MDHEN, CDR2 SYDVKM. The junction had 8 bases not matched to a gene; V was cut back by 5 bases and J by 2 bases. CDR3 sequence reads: CASSIRQGRTNEKLFF. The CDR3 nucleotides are TGTGCCAGCAGTATAAGACAGGGAAGGACTAATGAAAAACTGTTTTTT.

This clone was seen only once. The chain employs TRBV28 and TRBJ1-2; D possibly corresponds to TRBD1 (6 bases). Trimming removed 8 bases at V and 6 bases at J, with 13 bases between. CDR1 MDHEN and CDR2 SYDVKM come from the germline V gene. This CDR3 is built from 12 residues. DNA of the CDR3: TGTGCCAGCCATTCTTACAGGGATGGCTACACCTTC. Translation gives CASHSYRDGYTF.

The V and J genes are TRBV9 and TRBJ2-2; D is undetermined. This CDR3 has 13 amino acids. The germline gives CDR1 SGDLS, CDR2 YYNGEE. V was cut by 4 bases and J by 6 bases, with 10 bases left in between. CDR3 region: CASSPVFSGELFF. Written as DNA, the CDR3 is TGTGCCAGCAGCCCAGTCTTCTCCGGGGAGCTGTTTTTT.

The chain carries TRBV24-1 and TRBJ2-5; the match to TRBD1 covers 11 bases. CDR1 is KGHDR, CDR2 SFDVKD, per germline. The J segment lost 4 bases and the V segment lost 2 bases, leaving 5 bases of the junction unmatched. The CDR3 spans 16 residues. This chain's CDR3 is CATSDWGTGGTETQYF. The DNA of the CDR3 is TGTGCCACCAGTGATTGGGGGACAGGGGGTACAGAGACCCAGTACTTC.

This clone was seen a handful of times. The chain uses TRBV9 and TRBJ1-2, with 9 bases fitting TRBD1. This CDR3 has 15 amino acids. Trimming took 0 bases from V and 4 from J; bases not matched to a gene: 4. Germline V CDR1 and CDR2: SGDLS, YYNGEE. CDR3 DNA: TGTGCCAGCAGCGTAGGTGGGACAGGGATCTATGGCTACACCTTC. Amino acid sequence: CASSVGGTGIYGYTF.

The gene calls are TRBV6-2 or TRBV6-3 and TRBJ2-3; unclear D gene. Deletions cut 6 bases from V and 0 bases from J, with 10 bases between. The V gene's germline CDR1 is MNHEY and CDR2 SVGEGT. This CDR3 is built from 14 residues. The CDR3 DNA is TGTGCCAGCAGCGAGACACCAAGCACAGATACGCAGTATTTT. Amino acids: CASSETPSTDTQYF.